Listed below are T cell receptor beta chains from one sample, sequenced in a study of blood T cell repertoires in COVID-19. TCRdb keeps only in-frame clones here, not all; method: immunoSEQ multiplex PCR. The sample gives roughly 240,000 clones, 70% to 90% of which show up once; approximately 8.6% is in the top ten. Material for sequencing was PBMCs or T cells enriched from blood (not recorded which). The receptor source for this set is a woman aged 50 to 60 with acute COVID-19. The CDR3 runs from the conserved cysteine through the conserved F or W. The D gene is left open where the match is weak. Some rows mark clone size as missing; the rest say once, few, many or name a class of expanded clone.

>.|TRBV5-4|TRBD2|TRBJ2-5
TGTGCCAGCAGCCCGCGGGTTAGCGGGGGACTCCAAGAGACCCAGTACTTC
CASSPRVSGGLQETQYF
>.|TRBV18|.|TRBJ2-2
TGTGCCAGCCAAAGCCCTGACAGGCTGGGAACCGGGGAGCTGTTTTTT
CASQSPDRLGTGELFF
>.|TRBV30|TRBD1|TRBJ1-5
TGTGCCTTAGGGGGCTCAGGGGGCAATCAGCCCCAGCATTTT
CALGGSGGNQPQHF
>.|TRBV5-1|TRBD1|TRBJ1-1
TGCGCCAGCAGCGGGGGACAGATGAACACTGAAGCTTTCTTT
CASSGGQMNTEAFF
>.|TRBV5-1|TRBD2|TRBJ2-3
TGCGCCAGCAGCTTGGTGGCTAGCGGGAGCACAGATACGCAGTATTTT
CASSLVASGSTDTQYF
>.|TRBV30|.|TRBJ1-5
TGTGCCTGGAGCCCGAACAGAAATCAGCCCCAGCATTTT
CAWSPNRNQPQHF
>.|TRBV19|.|TRBJ1-2
TGTGCCAGTACTGTCGATGAAGGGAGAATCTTCGGCTATGGCTACACCTTC
CASTVDEGRIFGYGYTF
>.|TRBV19|.|TRBJ1-1
TGTGCCAGTAGTATGGCAGGCCTTAACACTGAAGCTTTCTTT
CASSMAGLNTEAFF
>.|TRBV7-9|TRBD1|TRBJ2-7
TGTGCCAGCAGCTTATTTTCAGGGGGTGGGTACGAGCAGTACTTC
CASSLFSGGGYEQYF
>.|TRBV7-9|TRBD1|TRBJ1-4
TGTGCCAGCAGCAAAGGACAGGGTTGGAGGCTGTTTTTT
CASSKGQGWRLFF
>.|TRBV7-2|.|TRBJ1-2
TGTGCCAGCAGCTTAGCGCAGGGAAAGTATGGCTACACCTTC
CASSLAQGKYGYTF
>once|TRBV3-1/TRBV3-2|TRBD1|TRBJ2-7
TGTGCCAGCAGCCAAGATCTACCCGGACAGGGTCTTAAAGTTTGGACCTACGAGCAGTACTTC
CASSQDLPGQGLKVWTYEQYF
>few|TRBV7-9|TRBD1|TRBJ1-2
TGTGCCAGCAGCCCAGGGACAGGGTCAGTTGGCTACACCTTC
CASSPGTGSVGYTF
>.|TRBV29-1|.|TRBJ2-1
TGCAGCGTTGAAGGCCCCGGACATGGTACCTACAATGAGCAGTTCTTC
CSVEGPGHGTYNEQFF
>.|TRBV3-1/TRBV3-2|.|TRBJ2-1
TGTGCCAGCAGCCCGACCCGGAGCTCCTACAATGAGCAGTTCTTC
CASSPTRSSYNEQFF
>.|TRBV11-2|TRBD2|TRBJ2-3
TGTGCCAGCAGCGCAGGACTAGCGGCGAACACAGATACGCAGTATTTT
CASSAGLAANTDTQYF
>.|TRBV15|TRBD1|TRBJ1-1
TGTGCCACCAGCAGAGATACTGGACAGGGGAACACTGAAGCTTTCTTT
CATSRDTGQGNTEAFF
>once|TRBV2|.|TRBJ2-3
TGTGCCAGCATAGCGCAGGCTTTGGCAGATACGCAGTATTTT
CASIAQALADTQYF
>.|TRBV24-1|TRBD2|TRBJ2-3
TGTGCCACCAGTGCTAGCGGGGGAACCTCGGATACGCAGTATTTT
CATSASGGTSDTQYF
>once|TRBV12-5|.|TRBJ2-7
TGTGCTAGTGGTTTGGACAGCTACGAGCAGTACTTC
CASGLDSYEQYF
>.|TRBV6-5|.|TRBJ1-6
TGTGCCAGCAGTAGTTCGGGACTCGAAAATTCACCCCTCCACTTT
CASSSSGLENSPLHF
>.|TRBV10-3|TRBD1|TRBJ2-7
TGTGCCATCAGTGGAACCGGGACAGCATCTTACGAGCAGTACTTC
CAISGTGTASYEQYF
>.|TRBV5-4|.|TRBJ1-2
TGTGCCAGCAGCTCGGGACTCAACTATGGCTACACCTTC
CASSSGLNYGYTF
>.|TRBV27|.|TRBJ1-5
TGTGCCAGCAGTTTAGGGTGGGCGGCGACAGACAATCAGCCCCAGCATTTT
CASSLGWAATDNQPQHF
>.|TRBV5-6|TRBD1|TRBJ2-5
TGTGCCAGCAGCTCGGGACAGATCCAAGAGACCCAGTACTTC
CASSSGQIQETQYF
>.|TRBV5-1|TRBD1|TRBJ2-7
TGCGCCAGCAGCTTTGTAGCCCTGGACAGGGTAGTAGGGTACGAGCAGTACTTC
CASSFVALDRVVGYEQYF
>.|TRBV30|.|TRBJ1-1
TGTGCCTGGAGTGTACATCCAGGGAACACTGAAGCTTTCTTT
CAWSVHPGNTEAFF
>once|TRBV14|TRBD1|TRBJ1-1
TGTGCCAGCAGCAGACAGGCGGGACAGATGAACACTGAAGCTTTCTTT
CASSRQAGQMNTEAFF
>.|TRBV7-2|TRBD2|TRBJ2-1
TGTGCCAGCAGCTTAGTCCGGGGGGGGCTATACAATGAGCAGTTCTTC
CASSLVRGGLYNEQFF
>.|TRBV5-4|TRBD1|TRBJ1-1
TGTGCCAGCAGCATTTCCGGGACAGGTGTAACTGAAGCTTTCTTT
CASSISGTGVTEAFF
>.|TRBV4-3|.|TRBJ1-2
TGCGCCAGCAGCCAAGAAAGCGGGACCAACTATGGCTACACCTTC
CASSQESGTNYGYTF
>.|TRBV4-1|.|TRBJ1-2
TGCGCCAGCAGCCAAGAAATTATGGGGGCAGCAGATTCCTATGGCTACACCTTC
CASSQEIMGAADSYGYTF
>.|TRBV30|.|TRBJ1-4
TGTGCCTGGAGTGGAGGTACAACTAATGAAAAACTGTTTTTT
CAWSGGTTNEKLFF
>once|TRBV5-1|.|TRBJ2-7
TGCGCCAGCAACCGCCAGACGGGCTACGAGCAGTACTTC
CASNRQTGYEQYF
>.|TRBV18|TRBD1|TRBJ1-1
TGTGCCAGCTCCTCGGACAGGGACACTGAAGCTTTCTTT
CASSSDRDTEAFF
>.|TRBV3-1/TRBV3-2|.|TRBJ2-4
TGTGCCAGCAGCCAAGGACGGGGGAACCTCAAAAACATTCAGTACTTC
CASSQGRGNLKNIQYF
>.|TRBV5-5|.|TRBJ2-2
TGTGCCAGCAGCCTGGGACTGAACACCGGGGAGCTGTTTTTT
CASSLGLNTGELFF
>.|TRBV19|.|TRBJ1-2
TGTGCCAGTAGTATTGACACCTACTTAAACTATGGCTACACCTTC
CASSIDTYLNYGYTF
>few|TRBV6-5|.|TRBJ2-7
TGTGCCAGCAGTCCCCGGACAGACTCCTACGAGCAGTACTTC
CASSPRTDSYEQYF
>.|TRBV27|TRBD2|TRBJ2-5
TGTGCCAGCAGTTTGTTAGCGGGGGGGCCAGGGGAGACCCAGTACTTC
CASSLLAGGPGETQYF
>.|TRBV11-1|.|TRBJ1-4
TGTGCCAGCAGCTTAAATGAGAATGAAAAACTGTTTTTT
CASSLNENEKLFF
>.|TRBV11-3|.|TRBJ2-2
TGTGCCAGCAGCTTGGGAGGGAACACCGGGGAGCTGTTTTTT
CASSLGGNTGELFF
>.|TRBV9|.|TRBJ1-4
TGTGCCAGCAGCGCAGGGACAACGACTAATGAAAAACTGTTTTTT
CASSAGTTTNEKLFF
>.|TRBV7-2|.|TRBJ1-2
TGTGCCAGCAGTTCCTATCAAGCTAACTATGGCTACACCTTC
CASSSYQANYGYTF
>.|TRBV14|TRBD2|TRBJ2-3
TGTGCCAGCAGCCAAGATTCGGGGACTAGCGGGGGGGTGAGCACAGATACGCAGTATTTT
CASSQDSGTSGGVSTDTQYF
>.|TRBV6-6|.|TRBJ1-5
TGTGCCAGCAGTCAACAGGGTGGCAATCAGCCCCAGCATTTT
CASSQQGGNQPQHF
>few|TRBV12-3/TRBV12-4|.|TRBJ1-2
TGTGCCAGCAGTTTGACAAGCAACTATGGCTACACCTTC
CASSLTSNYGYTF